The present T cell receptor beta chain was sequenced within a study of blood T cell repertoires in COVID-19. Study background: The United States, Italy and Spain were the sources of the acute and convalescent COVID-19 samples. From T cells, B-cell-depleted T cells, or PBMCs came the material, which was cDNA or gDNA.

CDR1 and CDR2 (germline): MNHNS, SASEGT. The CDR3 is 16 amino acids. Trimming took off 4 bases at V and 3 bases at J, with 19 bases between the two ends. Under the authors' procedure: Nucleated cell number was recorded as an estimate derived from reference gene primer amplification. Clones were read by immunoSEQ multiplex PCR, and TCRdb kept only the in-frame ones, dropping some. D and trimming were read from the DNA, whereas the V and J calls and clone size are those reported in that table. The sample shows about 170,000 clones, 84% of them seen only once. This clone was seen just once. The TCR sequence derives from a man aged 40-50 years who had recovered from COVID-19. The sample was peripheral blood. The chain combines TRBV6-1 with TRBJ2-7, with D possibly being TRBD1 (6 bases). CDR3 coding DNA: TGTGCCAGCAGTGCCCAACTGAGGAACAGGGTCTACGAGCAGTACTTC. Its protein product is CASSAQLRNRVYEQYF.